These 18 T cell receptor beta chains share one sample of origin, sequenced in a study of PD-L1 blockade in urothelial cancer. The time point: peripheral blood 6 weeks after treatment start. The repertoire was sequenced with immunoSEQ multiplex PCR; TCRdb's copy has only in-frame clones and lacks some. There are around 66,000 clones in the sample; about 90% occur only once, and about 11% lies in the top ten. The source material was PBMCs, sampled around atezolizumab (anti-PD-L1) treatment. Receptors were obtained from a man aged 55 to 70 with urothelial cancer.

The chain has TRBV13 and TRBJ2-7; TRBD2 might be the D (5 bases). Trimming pared 0 bases from V and 4 bases from J, leaving 13 bases between. Germline V CDR1 and CDR2: PRHDT, FYEKMQ (reference sequence). CDR3 length: 15 amino acids. CDR3 loop: CASSLGGERVYEQYF. In DNA, the CDR3 is TGTGCCAGCAGCTTAGGGGGAGAACGGGTGTACGAGCAGTACTTC.

In this sample, this clone turned up a few times. The V call is TRBV28, the J call TRBJ1-6, with 7 bases that match TRBD1. CDR1 and CDR2 (germline): MDHEN, SYDVKM. The CDR3 has 15 residues. V lost 5 bases to trimming and J lost 3 bases; unmatched junction nucleotides: 4. This CDR3 reads CASSAGTVYNSPLHF. CDR3 DNA: TGTGCCAGCAGTGCGGGGACAGTCTATAATTCACCCCTCCACTTT.

This chain links TRBV19 with TRBJ1-5, with 8 bases lining up with TRBD1. Germline values: CDR1 LNHDA, CDR2 SQIVND (reference sequence). This CDR3 is 15 amino acids long. The ends lost 7 bases at V and 6 bases at J; junction bases unmatched: 11. The CDR3 bases are TGTGCCAGTACCGGGACAGGTCTTGCCCCTCAGCCCCAGCATTTT. Its translation is CASTGTGLAPQPQHF.

This clone has more than one count but fewer than ten. The genes are TRBV6-6 and TRBJ2-7, with TRBD2 identical over 8 bases. Germline CDR1 reads MNHNY; CDR2 reads SVGAGI (reference sequence). The CDR3 sequence is 14 residues long. The V gene end was trimmed by 2 bases and the J gene end by 6 bases; junction bases not matched to a gene: 6. CDR3 sequence: CASSYTNLAGEQYF. The CDR3, as DNA: TGTGCCAGCAGTTACACGAATCTAGCGGGCGAGCAGTACTTC.

The genes are TRBV18 and TRBJ2-7; a weak D match, TRBD2 (7 bases). The CDR3 covers 13 residues. Trimming shortened V by 5 bases and J by 7 bases, and 15 bases separated the two germline ends. The germline gives CDR1 KGHSH, CDR2 LQKENI. The CDR3 DNA is TGTGCCAGCTCATCAGGAGGGGGGGCTGAGCAGTACTTC. Its protein product is CASSSGGGAEQYF. The variable domain in full, with the rest retrieved from reference TRBV18 and TRBJ2-7, is NAGVMQNPRHLVRRRGQEARLRCSPMKGHSHVYWYRQLPEEGLKFMVYLQKENIIDESGMPKERFSAEFPKEGPSILRIQQVVRGDSAAYFCASSSGGGAEQYFGPGTRLTVT.

The V and J genes are TRBV11-3 and TRBJ2-1; 9 nucleotides agree with TRBD2. Germline V CDR1 and CDR2: SGHNT, YENEEA. V trimming: 2 bases; J trimming: 7 bases; junction bases outside the gene matches: 12. This CDR3 has 17 residues. The CDR3 region has the DNA TGTGCCAGCAGCTTACTTAGCGGGAGTGGCCCCCGGAATGAGCAGTTCTTC. This sequence encodes CASSLLSGSGPRNEQFF.

Of note for this clone: A junction end diverges from the germline sequence, so it may reflect a read error. The chain has TRBV29-1 and TRBJ2-7, with a weak D call TRBD2 (5 bases). This CDR3 contains 12 residues. Germline-derived CDR1 and CDR2 are SQVTM and ANQGSEA. The CDR3 bases are TGCAGCGTGGAAGAGGGCAATTACGAGCAGTACTTC. It specifies CSVEEGNYEQYF.

The sample holds one count of this clone. The chain recombines TRBV19 with TRBJ2-6, with D possibly TRBD2 on 5 matching bases. The V gene lost 7 bases and the J gene lost 5 bases, with 15 bases spanning the gap. Per germline, CDR1 LNHDA and CDR2 SQIVND (reference sequence). This CDR3 spans 15 amino acids. In nucleotides, the CDR3 is TGTGCCAGTATACCCTCGCCCGGGAGGGCCAACGTCCTGACTTTC. Translated, it gives CASIPSPGRANVLTF.

The V call is TRBV7-9, the J call TRBJ1-5; 7 positions agree with TRBD1. Germline trimming cut 4 bases from V and 2 bases from J; bases unmatched to any gene: 8. Germline CDR1 is SEHNR and CDR2 is FQNEAQ (reference sequence). This CDR3 spans 16 amino acids. The CDR3 region is CASSSTTGTGNQPQHF. The CDR3 bases are TGTGCCAGCAGCTCTACGACAGGGACTGGCAATCAGCCCCAGCATTTT.

This clone was seen a handful of times. The chain joins TRBV2 to TRBJ2-7, with no clear D. Germline CDR1 SNHLY, CDR2 FYNNEI. The CDR3 runs to 14 residues. Trimming pared 3 bases from V and 0 bases from J, leaving 9 bases between. Here the CDR3 reads CASSERDISYEQYF. CDR3 sequence (DNA): TGTGCCAGCAGTGAGCGAGACATCTCCTACGAGCAGTACTTC.

The chain employs TRBV19 and TRBJ1-3, with D unclear. The CDR3 runs 14 residues. CDR1 and CDR2 (germline): LNHDA, SQIVND (reference sequence). V was cut by 4 bases and J by 4 bases, with 11 bases left in between. Here the CDR3 DNA reads TGTGCCAGTAGTACCCAAAAATCCGGAAACACCATATATTTT. Translating gives CASSTQKSGNTIYF.

The gene calls are TRBV19 and TRBJ2-7; 7 nucleotides line up with TRBD1. The CDR3 sequence is 15 residues long. V was clipped by 5 bases and J by 0 bases; unmatched bases: 7. Per germline, CDR1 LNHDA and CDR2 SQIVND (reference sequence). As DNA, the CDR3 is TGTGCCAGTAGTGAAACGGGACAGTTCTCCTACGAGCAGTACTTC. Its translation is CASSETGQFSYEQYF.

V gene TRBV10-1 combines with J gene TRBJ2-2; 7 nucleotides match TRBD1. V was clipped by 6 bases and J by 0 bases; unmatched bases: 4. The CDR3 is 15 amino acids. The germline V gene encodes CDR1 WNHNN and CDR2 SYGVQD (reference sequence). This chain's CDR3 is CASSRDSANTGELFF. The CDR3 bases are TGCGCCAGCAGCCGGGACAGCGCGAACACCGGGGAGCTGTTTTTT.

This chain links TRBV27 with TRBJ2-7; no definite D call. The V end lost 3 bases, the J end lost 2 bases, and 8 bases lay between the germline ends. Germline CDR1 reads MNHEY; CDR2 reads SMNVEV (reference sequence). The CDR3 sequence is 13 residues long. The CDR3 here is CASSFGRTYEQYF. In DNA, the CDR3 is TGTGCCAGCAGTTTTGGCAGAACCTACGAGCAGTACTTC.

The chain carries TRBV18 and TRBJ1-5, with 7 bases aligning to TRBD1. Looked up from germline, CDR1 is KGHSH and CDR2 is LQKENI. The CDR3 is 13 amino acids. The trim removed 6 bases at V and 4 bases at J, leaving 3 bases unmatched. CDR3 loop: CASSRQGNQPQHF. The CDR3 DNA reads as TGTGCCAGCTCTCGACAGGGAAATCAGCCCCAGCATTTT.

CDR3 bases: TGTGCCAGTAGTATAGATCTGCGGGGCCCCTACGAGCAGTACTTC. Residues: CASSIDLRGPYEQYF. This chain links TRBV19 with TRBJ2-7, with TRBD2 as a possible D gene (6 bases). Trimming removed 0 bases from V and 2 bases from J, with 11 bases in between. The CDR3 is 15 residues long. The germline gives CDR1 LNHDA, CDR2 SQIVND (reference sequence).

V usage is TRBV7-9 and J usage is TRBJ2-7; D gene ambiguous. This CDR3 region has 12 residues. Germline CDR1 is SEHNR and CDR2 is FQNEAQ (reference sequence). The V gene lost 5 bases and the J gene lost 2 bases, with 7 bases spanning the gap. The CDR3 region is CASSSHPYEQYF. In DNA form, the CDR3 reads TGTGCCAGCAGCAGCCACCCCTACGAGCAGTACTTC. Supplemented by reference TRBV7-9 and TRBJ2-7, the full variable domain reads DTGVSQNPRHKITKRGQNVTFRCDPISEHNRLYWYRQTLGQGPEFLTYFQNEAQLEKSRLLSDRFSAERPKGSFSTLEIQRTEQGDSAMYLCASSSHPYEQYFGPGTRLTVT.

The chain combines TRBV2 with TRBJ2-1, with a tentative D call TRBD2 (5 bases). The V gene's germline CDR1 is SNHLY and CDR2 FYNNEI. The V and J ends lost 6 bases and 2 bases respectively, with 8 bases between them. CDR3 size: 13 residues. CDR3 residues: CASSPEAYNEQFF. CDR3 nucleotides: TGTGCCAGCAGCCCGGAGGCCTACAATGAGCAGTTCTTC.